A selection of T cell receptor beta chains follows, all from one sample in a study of control samples from healthy donors and cancer patients. Assay: immunoSEQ multiplex PCR; the TCRdb copy retains only in-frame clones and omits some. The data hold roughly 80,000 clones, with approximately 91% observed a single time. The specimen sequenced was blood. These receptors originate from a woman between 45 and 65 years old in good health. Each CDR3 is given without its conserved first and last residue. Expanded clones get a size class; other rows say once, few or many, or leave the size out.

clone_size: -; v_call: TRBV3-1/TRBV3-2; j_call: TRBJ2-3; cdr3_aa: ASSKFSSTDTQY
clone_size: medium-sized; v_call: TRBV5-1; j_call: TRBJ2-7; cdr3_aa: ASSLDILGDEQY
clone_size: -; v_call: TRBV3-1/TRBV3-2; j_call: TRBJ1-2; cdr3_aa: ASSQGGSGYT
clone_size: -; v_call: TRBV3-1/TRBV3-2; j_call: TRBJ2-7; cdr3_aa: ASSQSGTGEYEQY
clone_size: -; v_call: TRBV5-4; j_call: TRBJ2-1; cdr3_aa: ASSLRVNEQF
clone_size: few; v_call: TRBV27; j_call: TRBJ1-5; cdr3_aa: ASSPTGDWNQPQH
clone_size: -; v_call: TRBV4-2; j_call: TRBJ2-1; cdr3_aa: ASSQGWTSYEQF
clone_size: -; v_call: TRBV18; j_call: TRBJ1-2; cdr3_aa: ASSPGIGYGYT
clone_size: -; v_call: TRBV24-1; j_call: TRBJ2-3; cdr3_aa: ATSPGTGDADTQY
clone_size: -; v_call: TRBV19; j_call: TRBJ2-2; cdr3_aa: ATTRAGTGGFRTGELF
clone_size: -; v_call: TRBV27; j_call: TRBJ1-1; cdr3_aa: ASSLGTGGTEAF
clone_size: -; v_call: TRBV5-1; j_call: TRBJ1-4; cdr3_aa: ASSPSGRPGDEKLF
clone_size: -; v_call: TRBV7-2; j_call: TRBJ2-3; cdr3_aa: ASGSGVTDTQY
clone_size: -; v_call: TRBV4-1; j_call: TRBJ2-3; cdr3_aa: ATAVGAQTSTDTQY
clone_size: few; v_call: TRBV30; j_call: TRBJ1-2; cdr3_aa: ACLTSNYGYT
clone_size: -; v_call: TRBV19; j_call: TRBJ2-7; cdr3_aa: ARGNYEQY
clone_size: -; v_call: TRBV7-2; j_call: TRBJ1-2; cdr3_aa: ASSLEWAGYT
clone_size: -; v_call: TRBV10-1; j_call: TRBJ2-3; cdr3_aa: ASSESTDTQY
clone_size: -; v_call: TRBV4-1; j_call: TRBJ1-5; cdr3_aa: ASSQFSPGQPQH
clone_size: -; v_call: TRBV9; j_call: TRBJ1-3; cdr3_aa: ASSGETGASGNTIY
clone_size: once; v_call: TRBV28; j_call: TRBJ1-2; cdr3_aa: ASTYYRDSYGYT
clone_size: -; v_call: TRBV5-1; j_call: TRBJ1-2; cdr3_aa: ASSLGQTEDVGYT
clone_size: -; v_call: TRBV5-4; j_call: TRBJ2-3; cdr3_aa: ASSLDVSSTDTQY
clone_size: -; v_call: TRBV6-5; j_call: TRBJ2-3; cdr3_aa: ASGGIGDTQY
clone_size: few; v_call: TRBV11-2; j_call: TRBJ2-7; cdr3_aa: ASSFEGTSSYEQY
clone_size: -; v_call: TRBV18; j_call: TRBJ2-1; cdr3_aa: ASSPPWGGPYNEQF
clone_size: few; v_call: TRBV6-6; j_call: TRBJ2-3; cdr3_aa: ASSESGDTQY
clone_size: -; v_call: TRBV13; j_call: TRBJ1-3; cdr3_aa: ASSSQSSGNTIY
clone_size: -; v_call: TRBV19; j_call: TRBJ1-1; cdr3_aa: ASMTDRGGEAF
clone_size: -; v_call: TRBV5-4; j_call: TRBJ2-1; cdr3_aa: ASSFRLASGNNEQF
clone_size: once; v_call: TRBV4-1; j_call: TRBJ2-7; cdr3_aa: ASSQGEAGGPYEQY
clone_size: -; v_call: TRBV2; j_call: TRBJ1-1; cdr3_aa: ASGDRNNEAF
clone_size: -; v_call: TRBV5-5; j_call: TRBJ2-7; cdr3_aa: ASSLRMGYEQY
clone_size: -; v_call: TRBV5-1; j_call: TRBJ1-3; cdr3_aa: ASSSGTGFSGNTIY
clone_size: once; v_call: TRBV27; j_call: TRBJ1-4; cdr3_aa: ASSPDPSEEKLF
clone_size: -; v_call: TRBV6-5; j_call: TRBJ2-3; cdr3_aa: ASSSMTIKTDTQY
clone_size: -; v_call: TRBV5-1; j_call: TRBJ2-7; cdr3_aa: ASSTGTVSYEQY
clone_size: -; v_call: TRBV5-6; j_call: TRBJ1-1; cdr3_aa: ASSLYYKGASEAF
clone_size: -; v_call: TRBV29-1; j_call: TRBJ2-3; cdr3_aa: SVLKRQADTQY
clone_size: -; v_call: TRBV5-6; j_call: TRBJ2-1; cdr3_aa: ASSYTSGGANEQF
clone_size: -; v_call: TRBV9; j_call: TRBJ1-1; cdr3_aa: ASSVAWDTEAF
clone_size: -; v_call: TRBV4-1; j_call: TRBJ1-1; cdr3_aa: ASSRDLGTGMAF
clone_size: -; v_call: TRBV3-1/TRBV3-2; j_call: TRBJ2-1; cdr3_aa: ASSQGNGAYNEQF
clone_size: -; v_call: TRBV3-1/TRBV3-2; j_call: TRBJ1-2; cdr3_aa: ASSLRGVALGYT
clone_size: -; v_call: TRBV6-6; j_call: TRBJ1-1; cdr3_aa: ASTEQPTSEAF
clone_size: -; v_call: TRBV5-1; j_call: TRBJ2-6; cdr3_aa: ASSLFEGSPGANVLT
clone_size: -; v_call: TRBV24-1; j_call: TRBJ2-3; cdr3_aa: ATSDFVAGSTDTQY
clone_size: -; v_call: TRBV7-6; j_call: TRBJ2-2; cdr3_aa: ASSLGGSGELF
clone_size: -; v_call: TRBV7-8; j_call: TRBJ1-1; cdr3_aa: ASSFDRLLRPEAF
clone_size: -; v_call: TRBV7-8; j_call: TRBJ2-3; cdr3_aa: ASSRAGGAITDTQY
clone_size: -; v_call: TRBV12-3/TRBV12-4; j_call: TRBJ1-4; cdr3_aa: ASSLSGIEKLF
clone_size: -; v_call: TRBV12-3/TRBV12-4; j_call: TRBJ1-3; cdr3_aa: ASSLAQGNTIY
clone_size: -; v_call: TRBV18; j_call: TRBJ2-1; cdr3_aa: ASSPGIHNEQF
clone_size: few; v_call: TRBV5-4; j_call: TRBJ2-7; cdr3_aa: ASSSGRNYEQY
clone_size: -; v_call: TRBV7-8; j_call: TRBJ2-7; cdr3_aa: ASSSGGGLAVSSYEQY